One sample yielded the 24 T cell receptor beta chains listed below, sequenced in a study of T cells in Graves' hyperthyroidism and ophthalmopathy. The CDR3 regions of TCR beta were amplified from RNA transcripts. First-round RT-PCR of the TCR CDR3 relied on the HTBI primer set. TCRdb recomputed calls from the multiplex PCR reads with MiXCR, one row per CDR3 protein. This sample has under 650,000 distinct CDR3 sequences, with roughly 15% found just once. The source material was blood. The receptors stem from a woman under 40 with Graves' hyperthyroidism.

This rearrangement joins TRBV18 to TRBJ2-2; possibly TRBD1 for D (6 bases). Trimming shortened V by 4 bases and J by 1 base, and 16 bases separated the two germline ends. Germline V gene lookup returns CDR1 KGHSH and CDR2 LQKENI. CDR3 length: 17 amino acids. The CDR3 loop reads CASSLDRTGRNTGELFF. CDR3 coding DNA: TGTGCCAGCTCACTCGATCGCACAGGGCGGAACACCGGGGAGCTGTTTTTT. The entire variable domain, with the rest obtained from reference TRBV18 and TRBJ2-2, is as follows: NAGVMQNPRHLVRRRGQEARLRCSPMKGHSHVYWYRQLPEEGLKFMVYLQKENIIDESGMPKERFSAEFPKEGPSILRIQQVVRGDSAAYFCASSLDRTGRNTGELFFGEGSRLTVL.

The genes are TRBV28 and TRBJ1-2; tentative D call: TRBD1 (6 bases). The germline V and J ends were trimmed by 6 bases and 4 bases, with 18 bases remaining between them. There are 15 residues in the CDR3. Germline V gene lookup returns CDR1 MDHEN and CDR2 SYDVKM. This CDR3 is CASSRGTISSYGYTF. Here the CDR3 DNA reads TGTGCCAGCAGCCGCGGGACAATTTCTAGCTATGGCTACACCTTC.

This clonotype was recorded at least ten times. The rearrangement links TRBV2 to TRBJ2-3; no definite D call. V was cut by 4 bases and J by 6 bases, with 8 bases left in between. The length of the CDR3 is 12 residues. CDR1 is SNHLY and CDR2 is FYNNEI in the germline V gene. The CDR3 loop is CASSVFSDTQYF. CDR3 DNA sequence: TGTGCCAGCAGTGTCTTCAGCGATACGCAGTATTTT.

The rearrangement uses TRBV11-1 and TRBJ2-1; unclear D gene. Germline V CDR1 and CDR2: SGHAT, FQDESV (reference sequence). The CDR3 covers 15 residues. Between the trimmed V and J ends, which lost 3 bases and 6 bases, there was a span of 15 bases. CDR3 bases: TGTGCCAGCAGCTTTCTAAGGGCTTCTGGCAATGAGCAGTTCTTC. It specifies CASSFLRASGNEQFF. Complete variable domain (other parts from reference TRBV11-1 and TRBJ2-1): EAEVAQSPRYKITEKSQAVAFWCDPISGHATLYWYRQILGQGPELLVQFQDESVVDDSQLPKDRFSAERLKGVDSTLKIQPAELGDSAMYLCASSFLRASGNEQFFGPGTRLTVL.

This clonotype was seen ten or more times. The genes are TRBV5-1 and TRBJ2-1; D is ambiguous. Trimming left V 2 bases short and J 7 bases short, with 7 bases between. The CDR3 length is 12 residues. Germline V gene data show CDR1 as SGHRS and CDR2 as YFSETQ. The CDR3: CASSFSMNEQFF. CDR3 in DNA: TGCGCCAGCAGCTTTTCTATGAATGAGCAGTTCTTC.

The rearrangement uses TRBV5-6 and TRBJ2-2, with TRBD2 matching 9 bases. The CDR3 runs to 19 residues. CDR1 and CDR2 (germline): SGHDT, YYEEEE. The J segment lost 1 base and the V segment lost 0 bases, leaving 10 bases of the junction unmatched. The CDR3, as DNA: TGTGCCAGCAGCTTGGTAGGTGTGTCGCGGGAGGGGAACACCGGGGAGCTGTTTTTT. Residues: CASSLVGVSREGNTGELFF.

This clonotype was detected many times. The chain links TRBV7-2 to TRBJ2-5, with TRBD2 identical over 9 bases. Germline CDR1 is SGHTA and CDR2 is FQGNSA. V dropped 4 bases and J dropped 5; count of bases not matched to a gene: 5. CDR3 length equals 14 residues. CDR3: CASSSASGEETQYF. CDR3 in DNA: TGTGCCAGCAGCTCGGCTAGCGGGGAGGAGACCCAGTACTTC.

In this sample, this clonotype turned up a few times. The chain couples TRBV29-1 to TRBJ2-7; D is possibly TRBD1 (6 bases). The CDR3 contains 13 residues. CDR1 and CDR2 (germline): SQVTM, ANQGSEA. Trimming shortened V by 6 bases and J by 6 bases, and 18 bases separated the two germline ends. Here the CDR3 reads CSVARETGSEQYF. As DNA, the CDR3 is TGCAGCGTCGCCCGAGAGACAGGCTCCGAGCAGTACTTC.

The chain is built from TRBV11-2 and TRBJ2-7; D ambiguous. Germline CDR1 reads SGHAT; CDR2 reads FQNNGV. CDR3 length equals 15 residues. The ends were cut back, 2 bases at V and 1 base at J, with 12 bases in the middle. CDR3 sequence: CASSLSAAASYEQYF. DNA of the CDR3: TGTGCCAGCAGCTTAAGCGCCGCAGCTTCCTACGAGCAGTACTTC.

V is TRBV2 and J is TRBJ2-7; tentative D call: TRBD2 (5 bases). The germline V gene has CDR1 SNHLY and CDR2 FYNNEI. The CDR3 has 16 amino acids. The V end was cut by 6 bases, the J end by 0 bases, with 18 bases between. As DNA, the CDR3 is TGTGCCAGCAGCCCTCCGACCAGCCGGGGCTCCTACGAGCAGTACTTC. It translates to CASSPPTSRGSYEQYF. Looking up the rest from reference TRBV2 and TRBJ2-7 gives the full variable domain: EPEVTQTPSHQVTQMGQEVILRCVPISNHLYFYWYRQILGQKVEFLVSFYNNEISEKSEIFDDQFSVERPDGSNFTLKIRSTKLEDSAMYFCASSPPTSRGSYEQYFGPGTRLTVT.

There are many counts of this clonotype. The CDR3 nucleotides read TGTGCCAGCAGCTTACGCCCAGGTTCGGGAAACCAAGAGACCCAGTACTTC. Residues: CASSLRPGSGNQETQYF. V gene TRBV11-2 combines with J gene TRBJ2-5; D may be TRBD2 (5 bases). This CDR3 region has 17 residues. Germline CDR1 and CDR2: SGHAT and FQNNGV. V lost 2 bases and J 0 bases, leaving 16 bases between the germline ends.

This clonotype was observed a single time. The genes are TRBV27 and TRBJ2-7, with D perhaps TRBD1 (6 bases). V was shortened by 6 bases and J by 9 bases, with 24 bases between the two germline ends. CDR3 length: 15 residues. Germline V gene lookup returns CDR1 MNHEY and CDR2 SMNVEV (reference sequence). CDR3 DNA sequence: TGTGCCAGCAGGCCCCTCAGGGGACCAGGCCTCGGGCAGTACTTC. It yields the protein CASRPLRGPGLGQYF.

At least ten counts were recorded for this clonotype. CDR3 sequence: CASSSPKVQETQYF. The CDR3 bases are TGTGCCAGCAGCTCGCCGAAGGTCCAAGAGACCCAGTACTTC. The rearrangement links TRBV7-2 to TRBJ2-5, with unresolved D. Germline V gene lookup returns CDR1 SGHTA and CDR2 FQGNSA. The CDR3 consists of 14 residues. Trimming left V 4 bases short and J 1 base short, with 10 bases between.

This clonotype was counted a few times. The chain is built from TRBV27 and TRBJ1-5; D gene uncertain. CDR1 is MNHEY and CDR2 is SMNVEV in the germline V gene (reference sequence). CDR3 size: 14 residues. V was trimmed by 7 bases and J by 7 bases, leaving 17 bases between them. CDR3 sequence: CASTPVPGWQPQHF. CDR3 coding DNA: TGTGCCAGCACCCCTGTTCCCGGGTGGCAGCCCCAGCATTTT.

This clonotype is labeled medium-sized. The chain recombines TRBV28 with TRBJ1-1; D unclear. CDR1 and CDR2 from the germline V gene are MDHEN and SYDVKM. V shed 5 bases and J shed 2 bases, with 3 bases lying between them. The CDR3 loop spans 11 amino acids. The CDR3, as DNA: TGTGCCAGCAGTCCCAACACTGAAGCTTTCTTT. It codes for CASSPNTEAFF.

This clonotype was counted many times. The rearrangement links TRBV12-3 or TRBV12-4 to TRBJ2-5; 8 bases agree with TRBD2. V shed 1 base, J shed 14 bases, and the junction held 9 bases outside the gene matches. The CDR3 spans 13 residues. CDR3 sequence: CASSLGAGGGRYF. In DNA, the CDR3 is TGTGCCAGCAGTTTAGGGGCGGGAGGCGGGAGATACTTC.

This clonotype showed up just a few times. J is TRBJ2-3 and V is TRBV20-1; 7 bases match TRBD1. Germline CDR1 is DFQATT and CDR2 is SNEGSKA (reference sequence). The CDR3 totals 14 residues. V dropped 6 bases and J dropped 2; count of bases not matched to a gene: 8. The CDR3 DNA follows: TGCAGTGCAAGGGGGCCGGGTAACACAGATACGCAGTATTTT. Amino acids: CSARGPGNTDTQYF.

This clonotype came up many times. This chain uses TRBV7-9 with TRBJ1-1; tentatively, D is TRBD1 (5 bases). Looked up from germline, CDR1 is SEHNR and CDR2 is FQNEAQ (reference sequence). Trimming cost V 7 bases and J 1 base, with 7 bases left between them. This CDR3 contains 12 residues. CDR3 sequence (DNA): TGTGCCAGCAAAACAGGGAACACTGAAGCTTTCTTT. Its protein is CASKTGNTEAFF.

The genes are TRBV9 and TRBJ2-2; 12 nucleotides align to TRBD2. Looked up from germline, CDR1 is SGDLS and CDR2 is YYNGEE. V trimming: 4 bases; J trimming: 0 bases; junction bases outside the gene matches: 4. The CDR3 covers 17 residues. Here the CDR3 reads CASSSRTSGANTGELFF. As DNA, the CDR3 is TGTGCCAGCAGCTCTCGGACTAGCGGGGCGAACACCGGGGAGCTGTTTTTT.

This clonotype was counted between two and nine times. The V gene is TRBV14, the J gene TRBJ2-3; D is undetermined. This CDR3 has 15 residues. The V gene's germline CDR1 is SGHDN and CDR2 FVKESK. V was clipped by 4 bases and J by 0 bases, with 11 bases between them. The DNA for the CDR3 is TGTGCCAGCAGCCGAACCCAGTTAAGCACAGATACGCAGTATTTT. Its translation is CASSRTQLSTDTQYF.

A remark on this clonotype: This may come from a read error, since a much larger clone is one base off. The chain joins TRBV28 to TRBJ2-1, with 10 bases lining up with TRBD2. This CDR3 has 16 amino acids. Unmatched junction bases numbered 8, after V lost 4 bases and J lost 5 bases. Per the germline V gene, CDR1 is MDHEN and CDR2 is SYDVKM. As DNA, the CDR3 is TGTGCCAGCAGTTCCCCCCTAGCGGGAGTTGACAATGAGCAGTTCTTC. Residues: CASSSPLAGVDNEQFF.

The sample holds many counts of this clonotype. The rearrangement joins TRBV6-1 to TRBJ1-5; D call uncertain. V dropped 7 bases and J dropped 0 bases, with 4 bases sitting between them. Germline-derived CDR1 and CDR2 are MNHNS and SASEGT. CDR3 length equals 12 residues. The CDR3 coding sequence is TGTGCCAGCACCGATAGCAATCAGCCCCAGCATTTT. Translated, it gives CASTDSNQPQHF.

This clonotype was counted a few times. The V gene is TRBV7-6, the J gene TRBJ2-2; no clear D. Looked up from germline, CDR1 is SGHVS and CDR2 is FNYEAQ. The V gene lost 1 base and the J gene lost 8 bases, with 11 bases spanning the gap. CDR3 length: 14 residues. CDR3 DNA sequence: TGTGCCAGCAGCTTAGGTCTAGAATCTGGGGAGCTGTTTTTT. This sequence encodes CASSLGLESGELFF.

This clonotype was observed many times. This rearrangement joins TRBV15 to TRBJ1-5; D remains unclear. Trimming took off 2 bases at V and 0 bases at J, with 5 bases between the two ends. CDR3 length: 14 amino acids. Germline values: CDR1 LNHNV, CDR2 YYDKDF (reference sequence). The CDR3 is CATSRRNSNQPQHF. CDR3 bases: TGTGCCACCAGCAGACGAAATAGCAATCAGCCCCAGCATTTT.